This passage covers 5 T cell receptor beta chains from one sample sequenced in a study of tissue T cells after allogeneic stem cell transplantation. Produced via immunoSEQ multiplex PCR; TCRdb's table is partial and in-frame only. The sample has more than 700 clones, approximately 70% seen once. The sample comprised gut tissue. The origin of the receptors is a female BALB/c mouse in good health. Mouse MHC haplotype: H2-d.

Worth noting for this clone: Germline and genes here are mouse. The read ends 1 residue early relative to the CDR3; the germline J gene fills the gap. This chain joins TRBV13-3 and TRBJ2-2; 7 bases agree with TRBD2. V gave up 0 bases and J gave up 0 bases; unmatched junction bases: 2. The CDR3 is made up of 16 amino acids. Germline assignment: CDR1 NNHDY and CDR2 SYVADS. The sequenced CDR3 bases are TGTGCCAGCAGTGATGGGACTGGTGCAAACACCGGGCAGCTCTAC. It yields the protein CASSDGTGANTGQLY. The full-length CDR3 reads as CASSDGTGANTGQLYF.

Concerning this clone itself: The gene names given are mouse names. The sequence runs out 1 residue before the end of the CDR3; the remainder is reconstructed from the germline J gene. The chain employs TRBV31 and TRBJ2-7, with TRBD2 matching 8 bases. The CDR3 has 13 residues. J was trimmed by 7 bases and V by 0 bases; bases with no gene match: 5. Germline V CDR1 and CDR2: GKSSPN, SITVG. The CDR3 sequence is CAWSLEGGREQYF. CDR3 DNA (partial): TGTGCCTGGAGTCTAGAGGGGGGGCGAGAACAGTAC. The variable domain in full, with the rest retrieved from reference TRBV31 and TRBJ2-7, is AQTIHQWPVAEIKAVGSPLSLGCTIKGKSSPNLYWYWQATGGTLQQLFYSITVGQVESVVQLNLSASRPKDDQFILSTEKLLLSHSGFYLCAWSLEGGREQYFGPGTRLTVL.

This clone was seen only a few times. Gene names and germline match the mouse. Read data end 1 residue before the CDR3 end; the end is taken from the germline J gene. V and J are TRBV13-2 and TRBJ2-7; 10 bases align to TRBD2. With 0 bases clipped from V and 3 bases from J, the junction kept 6 bases outside the gene matches. In germline, CDR1 is NNHNN, CDR2 SYGAGS (reference sequence). This CDR3 spans 16 amino acids. CDR3 region: CASGDARGTGVYEQYF. The DNA read from the CDR3 is TGTGCCAGCGGTGATGCTAGAGGGACTGGGGTCTATGAACAGTAC.

Worth noting for this clone: Genes and germline are mouse. The read ends 1 residue early relative to the CDR3; the germline J gene fills the gap. The chain joins TRBV5 to TRBJ2-5, with 11 positions matching TRBD2. CDR3 length: 15 amino acids. Trimming at V came to 3 bases and at J to 3 bases, leaving 2 bases not matched to a gene. From germline, CDR1 is LGHNA and CDR2 YNLKQL (reference sequence). The CDR3 bases that were read are TGTGCCAGCAGCCACGGGACTGGGGGTCAAGACACCCAGTAC. Protein product: CASSHGTGGQDTQY. The CDR3 in its entirety is CASSHGTGGQDTQYF.

As regards this clone: Gene names denote mouse genes. The CDR3 goes on 1 residue after the read ends, and that part is filled in from the germline J gene. The V call is TRBV13-2, the J call TRBJ2-5, with 12 positions matching TRBD2. Germline V gene data show CDR1 as NNHNN and CDR2 as SYGAGS (reference sequence). This CDR3 is built from 14 residues. With 3 bases clipped from V and 5 bases from J, the junction kept 1 base outside the gene matches. The part of the CDR3 DNA that was read is TGTGCCAGCGGTGGGACTGGGGGGGGAGACACCCAGTAC. The encoded protein is CASGGTGGGDTQY. The complete CDR3 protein is CASGGTGGGDTQYF.